A selection of T cell receptor beta chains follows, all from one sample in a study of T cells in Graves' hyperthyroidism and ophthalmopathy. TCRdb recomputed calls from the multiplex PCR reads with MiXCR, one row per CDR3 protein. The table includes around 300,000 distinct CDR3 sequences, approximately 13% detected once. Material: blood. The receptors originated from a woman between 40 and 50 years old with Graves' ophthalmopathy. Each CDR3 is given with its conserved first and last residue. A D gene is named only where the DNA matches it firmly. For some rows the clone size is stated as once, few or many, or as a class when expanded; others skip it.

J: TRBJ2-4; D: -; V: TRBV2; length: 13; size: many; CDR3: CASSRGSRDIQYF; DNA: TGTGCCAGCAGCAGAGGTTCGCGGGACATTCAGTACTTC
J: TRBJ2-5; D: -; V: TRBV27; length: 13; size: many; CDR3: CASSFGQVETQYF; DNA: TGTGCCAGCAGTTTCGGGCAAGTAGAGACCCAGTACTTC
J: TRBJ1-5; D: -; V: TRBV20-1; length: 13; size: many; CDR3: CSASGREGQPQHF; DNA: TGCAGTGCTAGCGGCAGGGAAGGTCAGCCCCAGCATTTT
J: TRBJ1-1; D: -; V: TRBV10-3; length: 12; size: few; CDR3: CAISEVAREAFF; DNA: TGTGCCATCAGTGAGGTGGCAAGGGAAGCTTTCTTT
J: TRBJ2-7; D: TRBD2; V: TRBV4-1; length: 17; size: -; CDR3: CASSQGLAGKLRSEQYF; DNA: TGCGCCAGCAGCCAAGGGCTAGCGGGAAAGCTGCGCAGTGAGCAGTACTTC
J: TRBJ2-5; D: TRBD2; V: TRBV28; length: 16; size: many; CDR3: CASSGAGTSVRETQYF; DNA: TGTGCCAGCAGTGGCGCCGGGACTAGCGTGCGAGAGACCCAGTACTTC
J: TRBJ1-5; D: -; V: TRBV28; length: 19; size: -; CDR3: CASSLWGGGRGRGNQPQHF; DNA: TGTGCCAGCAGTTTATGGGGGGGGGGCAGGGGCAGAGGCAATCAGCCCCAGCATTTT
J: TRBJ1-5; D: TRBD1; V: TRBV6-1; length: 16; size: many; CDR3: CASKGQISQGNQPQHF; DNA: TGTGCCAGCAAGGGACAGATTAGTCAGGGCAATCAGCCCCAGCATTTT
J: TRBJ2-7; D: -; V: TRBV19; length: 15; size: -; CDR3: CASSTGDTSSFLQYF; DNA: TGTGCCAGTAGTACAGGGGACACCTCCTCTTTTTTGCAGTACTTC
J: TRBJ2-7; D: TRBD1; V: TRBV7-9; length: 16; size: few; CDR3: CASSLGRGTGPYEQYF; DNA: TGTGCCAGCAGCTTAGGAAGAGGGACAGGGCCCTACGAGCAGTACTTC
J: TRBJ1-2; D: -; V: TRBV20-1; length: 15; size: many; CDR3: CSARPPLGQGSGYTF; DNA: TGCAGTGCTAGACCCCCTTTGGGGCAGGGGAGCGGCTACACCTTC
J: TRBJ2-7; D: -; V: TRBV4-2; length: 15; size: few; CDR3: CASSPPPGQLYEQYF; DNA: TGTGCCAGCAGCCCGCCCCCGGGACAACTCTACGAGCAGTACTTC
J: TRBJ1-2; D: -; V: TRBV4-1; length: 15; size: few; CDR3: CASTREGLGGYGYTF; DNA: TGCGCCAGCACCAGGGAGGGATTAGGGGGCTATGGCTACACCTTC
J: TRBJ2-7; D: -; V: TRBV27; length: 13; size: many; CDR3: CASRRGPFYEQYF; DNA: TGTGCCAGCAGGAGAGGACCGTTCTACGAGCAGTACTTC
J: TRBJ2-6; D: -; V: TRBV5-1; length: 16; size: -; CDR3: CASSLSNFLRANVLTF; DNA: TGCGCCAGCAGCTTGTCTAACTTCCTGAGGGCCAACGTCCTGACTTTC
J: TRBJ2-5; D: -; V: TRBV13; length: 15; size: many; CDR3: CASSLWGGPQETQYF; DNA: TGTGCCAGCAGCTTGTGGGGCGGACCCCAAGAGACCCAGTACTTC